Listed here is a single T cell receptor beta chain. This sample was taken from a study of blood T cell repertoires in COVID-19. Profiling relied on immunoSEQ multiplex PCR, and the TCRdb table lists in-frame clones only, not all of them. The sample lists 180,000 or so clones, 75% to 90% occurring once. V shed 0 bases, J shed 5 bases, and the junction held 9 bases outside the gene matches. Germline V gene data show CDR1 as SGHRS and CDR2 as YFSETQ. This CDR3 has 17 amino acids. The sequenced material came from peripheral blood. This TCR came from a human donor with active or convalescent COVID-19. The donor label of this sample is uncertain. The chain has TRBV5-1 and TRBJ2-7; TRBD2 agrees at 12 bases. CDR3 loop: CASSLALAGGSGNEQYF. As DNA, the CDR3 is TGCGCCAGCAGCTTGGCGCTAGCGGGGGGGTCCGGGAACGAGCAGTACTTC.